Reported below is one T cell receptor (beta chain). The antigen remains unidentified. The donors, aged 6 to 90, were healthy Caucasians from Russia. The data were taken from a study of blood T cells in healthy people across ages. Study-wide findings and caveats: Higher diversity, along with more naive CD4+ cells, distinguished long-lived donors from aged donors.

Through a sample-barcoded 5' primer and a J-beta primer mix, a second PCR was run for about 7 to 12 cycles. TCRdb fed the 5' RACE reads into MiXCR, producing one record per CDR3 protein. The table has hundreds of thousands of distinct CDR3 sequences, roughly 50% seen once; the top ten hold more than 25%. The receptor comes from a man aged 40-50 years in good health. The sample comprised blood.

This CDR3 is CASSHANYGYTF. In DNA, the CDR3 is TGTGCCAGCAGTCACGCAAACTATGGCTACACCTTC. The chain joins TRBV7-3 to TRBJ1-2, with D unresolved. The CDR3 runs to 12 residues. V gave up 6 bases and J gave up 2 bases, with 7 bases separating them. Germline V gives CDR1 SGHTA, CDR2 FQGTGA.